These 23 T cell receptor beta chains were all obtained from the same sample, sequenced in a study of blood T cell repertoires in COVID-19. Repertoires were generated with immunoSEQ multiplex PCR, while TCRdb's copy carries only in-frame clones and drops some. Of around 190,000 clones listed, more than 75% are singletons. Sequenced input: PBMCs or T cells enriched from blood (not recorded which). The receptor source for this set is a man in his forties with acute COVID-19.

The chain has TRBV3-1 (or the pseudogene TRBV3-2) and TRBJ2-7; the D is unclear. This CDR3 has 14 residues. Between the trimmed V and J ends, which lost 0 bases and 6 bases, there was a span of 12 bases. Per the germline V gene, CDR1 is LGHDT and CDR2 is YNNKEL (reference sequence). The CDR3 sequence is CASSQDLATREQYF. The CDR3 DNA reads as TGTGCCAGCAGCCAAGATCTTGCGACTCGCGAGCAGTACTTC.

V usage is TRBV6-4 and J usage is TRBJ2-1; D possibly corresponds to TRBD2 (5 bases). Germline CDR1 reads MRHNA; CDR2 reads SNTAGT. V shed 5 bases and J shed 0 bases, with 11 bases lying between them. The CDR3 sequence is 15 residues long. The CDR3 spells CASSSGPSSYNEQFF. The DNA for the CDR3 is TGTGCCAGCAGTAGCGGCCCGAGCTCCTACAATGAGCAGTTCTTC.

The CDR3 sequence is CASSLSLGQGVEAFF. CDR3 in DNA: TGTGCCAGCAGTTTATCACTAGGACAGGGGGTTGAAGCTTTCTTT. This chain joins TRBV27 and TRBJ1-1; 10 bases map to TRBD1. After removal of 0 bases from V and 7 bases from J, the junction contained 5 bases not matched to a gene. Germline assignment: CDR1 MNHEY and CDR2 SMNVEV (reference sequence). The CDR3 loop spans 15 amino acids.

The chain carries TRBV9 and TRBJ2-5; a possible D gene is TRBD1 (6 bases). The V gene lost 4 bases and the J gene lost 8 bases, with 12 bases spanning the gap. The germline V gene has CDR1 SGDLS and CDR2 YYNGEE. This CDR3 spans 12 amino acids. CDR3 sequence (DNA): TGTGCCAGCAGCCCCCCAGGGGTAACCCAGTACTTC. Translation: CASSPPGVTQYF.

This rearrangement joins TRBV7-8 to TRBJ2-3, with TRBD2 as a possible D gene (6 bases). The CDR3 length is 19 residues. Germline V gene sequence: CDR1 SGHVS, CDR2 FQNEAQ. Trimming shortened V by 2 bases and J by 1 base, and 22 bases separated the two germline ends. The CDR3 here is CASSLMGYGSKGGTDTQYF. The CDR3 bases are TGTGCCAGCAGCTTAATGGGTTACGGGAGCAAAGGAGGCACAGATACGCAGTATTTT.

V is TRBV2 and J is TRBJ1-5; no clear D gene. The length of the CDR3 is 14 residues. Germline-derived CDR1 and CDR2 are SNHLY and FYNNEI. Deletions cut 5 bases from V and 3 bases from J, with 11 bases between. CDR3 DNA sequence: TGTGCCAGCAGTAGGCAGGTCTCCAATCAGCCCCAGCATTTT. Translated: CASSRQVSNQPQHF.

The rearrangement links TRBV19 to TRBJ2-1, with D unclear. Trimming shortened V by 5 bases and J by 9 bases, and 23 bases separated the two germline ends. Germline V gene sequence: CDR1 LNHDA, CDR2 SQIVND (reference sequence). This CDR3 comprises 16 residues. Here the CDR3 reads CASSPTQQNPVSEQFF. DNA of the CDR3: TGTGCCAGTAGTCCAACACAGCAAAACCCTGTATCTGAGCAGTTCTTC.

This chain connects TRBV19 to TRBJ1-6; TRBD1 agrees at 7 bases. This CDR3 is 16 amino acids long. J lost 0 bases, V lost 10 bases, and 9 bases had no gene match. Germline V CDR1 and CDR2: LNHDA, SQIVND (reference sequence). CDR3 coding DNA: TGTGCCACAAGGGACAGTCAGGACTCCTATAATTCACCCCTCCACTTT. Amino acid sequence: CATRDSQDSYNSPLHF. The entire variable domain, with the rest obtained from reference TRBV19 and TRBJ1-6, is as follows: DGGITQSPKYLFRKEGQNVTLSCEQNLNHDAMYWYRQDPGQGLRLIYYSQIVNDFQKGDIAEGYSVSREKKESFPLTVTSAQKNPTAFYLCATRDSQDSYNSPLHFGNGTRLTVT.

The V call is TRBV9, the J call TRBJ1-2, with TRBD1 as a possible D gene (6 bases). Per germline, CDR1 SGDLS and CDR2 YYNGEE. V was shortened by 0 bases and J by 5 bases, with 14 bases between the two germline ends. The CDR3 is made up of 15 amino acids. The CDR3 spells CASSVEGHPRYGYTF. CDR3 nucleotides: TGTGCCAGCAGCGTAGAGGGACACCCAAGGTATGGCTACACCTTC.

The V call is TRBV27, the J call TRBJ2-7; the match to TRBD1 covers 7 bases. CDR1 MNHEY and CDR2 SMNVEV come from the germline V gene (reference sequence). Germline trimming cut 5 bases from V and 2 bases from J; bases unmatched to any gene: 6. The CDR3 extends over 14 amino acids. DNA for the CDR3: TGTGCCAGCAGTCCACGACAGGGCCCCTACGAGCAGTACTTC. Translated: CASSPRQGPYEQYF.

The chain links TRBV7-2 to TRBJ1-1; D perhaps matches TRBD1 (6 bases). The CDR3 totals 14 residues. Trimming cost V 2 bases and J 4 bases, with 11 bases left between them. CDR1 is SGHTA, CDR2 FQGNSA, per germline. The CDR3 bases are TGTGCCAGCAGCTTAAAGGGGGAACGCACTGAAGCTTTCTTT. It yields the protein CASSLKGERTEAFF.

The genes are TRBV3-1 (or the pseudogene TRBV3-2) and TRBJ2-6, with 9 bases matching TRBD2. With 5 bases clipped from V and 1 base from J, the junction kept 15 bases outside the gene matches. Germline V gives CDR1 LGHDT, CDR2 YNNKEL (reference sequence). The CDR3 sequence is 20 residues long. CDR3 sequence: CASSSASSGLAQSGANVLTF. Here the CDR3 DNA reads TGTGCCAGCAGCAGCGCCTCCTCGGGACTAGCTCAGTCTGGGGCCAACGTCCTGACTTTC.

This sequence joins TRBV5-1 and TRBJ1-2; possibly TRBD1 for D (6 bases). Deletions cut 0 bases from V and 7 bases from J, with 10 bases between. The CDR3 covers 13 residues. Germline loops: CDR1 SGHRS, CDR2 YFSETQ. CDR3 sequence (DNA): TGCGCCAGCAGCTTGGTGGAGGACAGTGGCTACACCTTC. Translating it yields CASSLVEDSGYTF.

The V gene is TRBV27, the J gene TRBJ2-1; 7 positions agree with TRBD2. J lost 7 bases, V lost 3 bases, and 9 bases had no gene match. CDR1 is MNHEY and CDR2 is SMNVEV in the germline V gene (reference sequence). The CDR3 consists of 15 residues. Written as DNA, the CDR3 is TGTGCCAGCAGTTTTGGGGCGGGAGTGGTAAATGAGCAGTTCTTC. Its protein product is CASSFGAGVVNEQFF.

CDR3 residues: CASSGGGQAETQYF. CDR3 nucleotides: TGTGCCAGCAGCGGCGGGGGGCAGGCGGAGACCCAGTACTTC. The rearrangement links TRBV9 to TRBJ2-5; 8 bases align to TRBD2. Per the germline V gene, CDR1 is SGDLS and CDR2 is YYNGEE. CDR3 length: 14 amino acids. V lost 3 bases and J lost 5; bases outside the gene matches: 6.

The chain couples TRBV5-1 to TRBJ1-4, with TRBD1 as a possible D gene (5 bases). V was pared by 5 bases and J by 7 bases, with 12 bases between. This CDR3 spans 13 amino acids. CDR1 is SGHRS and CDR2 is YFSETQ in the germline V gene. The CDR3 DNA sequence: TGCGCCAGCAGGACGGACGGGGGTGAAAAACTGTTTTTT. Translated: CASRTDGGEKLFF.

The chain employs TRBV29-1 and TRBJ1-4; D might be TRBD1 (6 bases). This CDR3 is built from 13 residues. From germline, CDR1 is SQVTM and CDR2 ANQGSEA. With 5 bases removed from V and 11 bases from J, the gap between germline ends came to 18 bases. The CDR3 loop reads CSVSRTGSGKLFF. Written as DNA, the CDR3 is TGCAGCGTTTCCCGAACAGGGTCCGGGAAACTGTTTTTT.

V is TRBV6-6 and J is TRBJ2-7; 9 nucleotides agree with TRBD1. The CDR3 runs to 14 residues. The junction had 10 bases not matched to a gene; V was cut back by 7 bases and J by 6 bases. CDR1 and CDR2 (germline): MNHNY, SVGAGI (reference sequence). CDR3 nucleotides: TGTGCCAGCACCTCCGGGACAGGGAGCTCCGAGCAGTACTTC. Protein: CASTSGTGSSEQYF.

This clone was seen a handful of times. The genes are TRBV30 and TRBJ1-6; D not certain. CDR1 and CDR2 (germline): GTSNPN, SVGIG (reference sequence). The CDR3 has 15 amino acids. The V gene lost 0 bases and the J gene lost 0 bases, with 6 bases spanning the gap. CDR3 loop: CAWSVLSSYNSPLHF. The CDR3, as DNA: TGTGCCTGGAGTGTGTTGAGCTCCTATAATTCACCCCTCCACTTT.

This clone has more than one count but fewer than ten. This chain uses TRBV7-6 with TRBJ1-6; TRBD1 matches 11 bases. The germline gives CDR1 SGHVS, CDR2 FNYEAQ. This CDR3 has 16 amino acids. V gave up 2 bases and J gave up 7 bases; unmatched junction bases: 4. The CDR3 loop reads CASSLTGQGGNSPLHF. In DNA form, the CDR3 reads TGTGCCAGCAGCTTAACGGGACAGGGGGGAAATTCACCCCTCCACTTT.

The V and J genes are TRBV6-6 and TRBJ1-6, with D maybe TRBD1 (6 bases). CDR3 length equals 14 residues. The germline V gene has CDR1 MNHNY and CDR2 SVGAGI (reference sequence). V was clipped by 6 bases and J by 5 bases, with 11 bases between them. CDR3 DNA sequence: TGTGCCAGCAGCCGAGGACAGAATAATTCACCCCTCCACTTT. Its protein is CASSRGQNNSPLHF.

The sample holds one count of this clone. The chain's CDR3 is CASSYLAGGFEQFF. For the CDR3, the DNA is TGTGCCAGCAGTTACTTGGCGGGAGGTTTCGAGCAGTTCTTC. The chain combines TRBV6-5 with TRBJ2-1, with TRBD2 matching 8 bases. Germline assignment: CDR1 MNHEY and CDR2 SVGAGI. The CDR3 consists of 14 residues. Trimming at V came to 1 base and at J to 10 bases, leaving 6 bases not matched to a gene.

V usage is TRBV24-1 and J usage is TRBJ1-5; 9 bases fit TRBD1. The CDR3 extends over 17 amino acids. V shed 3 bases and J 6 bases; nucleotides not matched to a gene: 11. Germline CDR1 KGHDR, CDR2 SFDVKD. The CDR3: CATSDNRDRVLSQPQHF. For the CDR3, the DNA is TGTGCCACCAGTGATAACCGGGACAGGGTCCTATCTCAGCCCCAGCATTTT.